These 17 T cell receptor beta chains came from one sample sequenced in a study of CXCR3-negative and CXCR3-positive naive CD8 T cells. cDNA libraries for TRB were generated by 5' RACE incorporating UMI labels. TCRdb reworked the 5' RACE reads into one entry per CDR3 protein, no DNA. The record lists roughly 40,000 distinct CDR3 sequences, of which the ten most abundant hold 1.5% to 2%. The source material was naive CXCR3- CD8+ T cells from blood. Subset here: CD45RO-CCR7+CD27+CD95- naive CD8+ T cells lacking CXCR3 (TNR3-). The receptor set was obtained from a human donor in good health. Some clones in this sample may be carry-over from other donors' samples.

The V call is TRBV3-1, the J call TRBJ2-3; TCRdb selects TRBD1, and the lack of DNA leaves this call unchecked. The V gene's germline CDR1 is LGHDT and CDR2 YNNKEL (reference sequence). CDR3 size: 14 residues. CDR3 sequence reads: CASSQSSQGDTQYF.

CDR3: CSAIRTGTSGIAKNIQYF. V usage is TRBV20-1 and J usage is TRBJ2-4; TCRdb returns TRBD2, unconfirmable since there is no DNA. CDR1 and CDR2 from the germline V gene are DFQATT and SNEGSKA (reference sequence). The CDR3 spans 18 residues.

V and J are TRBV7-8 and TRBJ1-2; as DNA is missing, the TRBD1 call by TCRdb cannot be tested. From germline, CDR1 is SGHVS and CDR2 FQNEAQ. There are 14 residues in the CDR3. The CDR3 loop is CASSDPGGAVGYTF. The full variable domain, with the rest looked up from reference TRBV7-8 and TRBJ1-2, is GAGVSQSPRYKVAKRGQDVALRCDPISGHVSLFWYQQALGQGPEFLTYFQNEAQLDKSGLPSDRFFAERPEGSVSTLKIQRTQQEDSAVYLCASSDPGGAVGYTFGSGTRLTVV.

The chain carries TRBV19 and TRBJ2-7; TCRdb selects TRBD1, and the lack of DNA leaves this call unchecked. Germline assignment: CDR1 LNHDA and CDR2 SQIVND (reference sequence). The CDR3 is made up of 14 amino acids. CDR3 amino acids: CASSIAGASDEQYF.

The CDR3 is CASSPEAWETQYF. The V gene is TRBV6-4, the J gene TRBJ2-5. The CDR3 is 13 residues long. The germline gives CDR1 MRHNA, CDR2 SNTAGT.

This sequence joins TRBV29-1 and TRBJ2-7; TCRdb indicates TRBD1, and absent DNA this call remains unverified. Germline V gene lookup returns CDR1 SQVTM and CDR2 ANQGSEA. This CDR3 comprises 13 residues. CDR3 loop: CSVGNDRVEGQYF.

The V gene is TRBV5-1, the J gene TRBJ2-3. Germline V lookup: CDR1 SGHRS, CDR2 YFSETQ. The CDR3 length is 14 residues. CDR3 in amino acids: CASSLATFTDTQYF.

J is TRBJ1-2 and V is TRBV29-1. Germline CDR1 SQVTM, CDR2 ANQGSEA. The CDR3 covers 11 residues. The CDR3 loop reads CSVASDYGYTF.

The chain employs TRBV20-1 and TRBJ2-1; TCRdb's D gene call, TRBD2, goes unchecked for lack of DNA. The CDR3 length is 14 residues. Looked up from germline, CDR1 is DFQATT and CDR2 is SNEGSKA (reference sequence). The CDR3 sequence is CRVTSGSLYNEQFF.

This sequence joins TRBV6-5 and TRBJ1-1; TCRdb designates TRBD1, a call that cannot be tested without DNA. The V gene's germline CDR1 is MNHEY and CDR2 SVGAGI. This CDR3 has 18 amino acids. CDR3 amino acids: CASSYPPRLRGGNTEAFF.

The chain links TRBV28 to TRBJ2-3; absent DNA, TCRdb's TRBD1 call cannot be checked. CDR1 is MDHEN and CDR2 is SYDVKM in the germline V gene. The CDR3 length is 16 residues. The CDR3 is CARSTARGKGEDTQYF.

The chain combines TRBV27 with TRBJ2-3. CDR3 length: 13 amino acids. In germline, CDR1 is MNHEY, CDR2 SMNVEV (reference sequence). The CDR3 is CASSSHSTDTQYF.

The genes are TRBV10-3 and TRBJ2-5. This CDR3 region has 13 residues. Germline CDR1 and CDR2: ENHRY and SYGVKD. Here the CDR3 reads CAIRGVEEETQYF.

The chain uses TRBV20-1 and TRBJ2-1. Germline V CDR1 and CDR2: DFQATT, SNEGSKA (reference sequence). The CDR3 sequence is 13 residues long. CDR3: CSARALLAIEQFF.

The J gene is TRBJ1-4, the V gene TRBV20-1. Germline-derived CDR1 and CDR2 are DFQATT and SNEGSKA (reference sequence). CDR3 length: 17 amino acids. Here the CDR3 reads CSARGYRANRAEEKLFF.

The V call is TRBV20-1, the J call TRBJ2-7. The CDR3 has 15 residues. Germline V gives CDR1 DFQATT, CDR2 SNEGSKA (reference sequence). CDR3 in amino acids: CSARVLLLSSYEQYF.

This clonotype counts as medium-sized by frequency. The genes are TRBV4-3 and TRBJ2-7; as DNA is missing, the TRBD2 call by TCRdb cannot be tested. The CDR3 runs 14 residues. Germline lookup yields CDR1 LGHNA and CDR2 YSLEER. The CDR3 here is CASSEGTRYYEQYF.